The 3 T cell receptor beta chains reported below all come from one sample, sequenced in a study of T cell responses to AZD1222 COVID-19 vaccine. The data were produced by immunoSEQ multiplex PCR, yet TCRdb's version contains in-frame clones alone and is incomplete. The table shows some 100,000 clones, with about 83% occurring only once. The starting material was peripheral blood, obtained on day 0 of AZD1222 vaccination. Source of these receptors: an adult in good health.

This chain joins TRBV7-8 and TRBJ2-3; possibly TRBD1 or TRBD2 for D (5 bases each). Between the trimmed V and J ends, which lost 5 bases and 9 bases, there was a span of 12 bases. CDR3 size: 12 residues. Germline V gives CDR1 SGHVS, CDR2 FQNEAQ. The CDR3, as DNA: TGTGCCAGCAGCCACCCGGGACCGACGCAGTATTTT. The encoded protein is CASSHPGPTQYF.

CDR3 coding DNA: TGTGCCAGCAGCCCACAGGGATGGGGGAACACTGAAGCTTTCTTT. Its translation: CASSPQGWGNTEAFF. This chain joins TRBV3-1 (or the pseudogene TRBV3-2) and TRBJ1-1, with D possibly matching TRBD1 (6 bases). V lost 4 bases and J lost 1, with 13 bases in between. This CDR3 is built from 15 residues. Germline loops: CDR1 LGHDT, CDR2 YNNKEL (reference sequence).

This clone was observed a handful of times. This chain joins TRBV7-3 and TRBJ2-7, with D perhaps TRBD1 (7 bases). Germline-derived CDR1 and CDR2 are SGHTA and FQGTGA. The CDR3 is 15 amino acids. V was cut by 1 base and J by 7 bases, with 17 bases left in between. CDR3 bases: TGTGCCAGCAGCTTAAGGGGGGACAGCGTGAAGGAGCAGTACTTC. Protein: CASSLRGDSVKEQYF.